Given below is one TCR beta chain in context. Its specificity is unknown. The sample originates from a study of response to subunit inactivated influenza vaccine. CDR1 MNHEY and CDR2 SVGEGT come from the germline V gene. The trim removed 8 bases at V and 6 bases at J, leaving 7 bases unmatched. CDR3 length: 14 amino acids. TCRdb re-derived calls from the RT-PCR reads in MiXCR, one entry per CDR3 protein. Among about 310,000 distinct CDR3 sequences listed, approximately 21% were seen once. Study-level findings and limits: The authors suggested that few new T cells are recruited per seasonal influenza vaccination.

The sequences come from PBMCs from blood, collected approximately 20 months after vaccination. This clonotype was obtained from a man between 50 and 69 years old who received an inactivated influenza vaccine. The chain carries TRBV6-2 or TRBV6-3 and TRBJ2-3; 11 positions agree with TRBD1. The CDR3 reads CASHRTGGLDTQYF. CDR3 in DNA: TGTGCCAGCCATAGGACAGGGGGCCTGGATACGCAGTATTTT.